This entry is about one T cell receptor beta chain. The antigen is unknown. This sample was taken from a study of PD-1 blockade in classical Hodgkin lymphoma. Notes on the study in general: Significantly greater TCR diversity emerged by C4D1 in CD4+ cells but not CD8+ cells.

Produced via immunoSEQ multiplex PCR; TCRdb's table is partial and in-frame only. The data show about 84,000 clones, 89% seen once. Every single patient, without exception, relapsed after autologous stem cell transplantation, and brentuximab vedotin exposure varied. Relapsed/refractory classical Hodgkin lymphoma patients had complete, partial or progressive responses. CDR1 is SQVTM and CDR2 is ANQGSEA in the germline V gene. This CDR3 is built from 16 residues. Trimming took 4 bases from V and 3 from J; bases not matched to a gene: 6. The V call is TRBV29-1, the J call TRBJ2-3; 14 nucleotides match TRBD2. This sequence was found in a human donor with classical Hodgkin lymphoma. The sequencing used peripheral blood mononuclear cells (PBMCs), collected at baseline. The CDR3 loop reads CSVVGGTSGRTDTQYF. In nucleotides, the CDR3 is TGCAGCGTTGTTGGGGGGACTAGCGGGAGAACAGATACGCAGTATTTT.